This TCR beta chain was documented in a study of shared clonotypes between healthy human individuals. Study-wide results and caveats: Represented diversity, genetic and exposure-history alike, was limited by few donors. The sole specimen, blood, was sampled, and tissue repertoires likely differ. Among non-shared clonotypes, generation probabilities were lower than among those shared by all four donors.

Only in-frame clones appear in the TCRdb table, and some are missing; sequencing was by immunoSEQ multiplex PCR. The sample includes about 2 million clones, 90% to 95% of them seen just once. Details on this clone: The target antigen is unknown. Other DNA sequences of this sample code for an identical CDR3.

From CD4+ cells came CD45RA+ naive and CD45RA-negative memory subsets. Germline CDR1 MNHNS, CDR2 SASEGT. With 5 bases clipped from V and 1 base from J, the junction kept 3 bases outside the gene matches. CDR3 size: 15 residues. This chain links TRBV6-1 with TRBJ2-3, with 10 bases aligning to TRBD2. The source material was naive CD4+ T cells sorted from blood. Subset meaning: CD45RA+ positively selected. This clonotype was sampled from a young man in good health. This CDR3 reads CASSPGTSGTDTQYF. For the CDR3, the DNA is TGTGCCAGCAGTCCCGGGACTAGCGGCACAGATACGCAGTATTTT.